The present TCR beta chain was sequenced within a study of shared clonotypes between healthy human individuals. Study conclusions and caveats: An effect of sequencing depth on clonotype sharing among donors was expected. Across subsets, estimated richness was generally greater for naive than for memory populations. In contrast to clonotypes shared by all four donors, non-shared clonotypes had lower generation probabilities.

This CDR3 region has 12 residues. Trimming removed 10 bases from V and 8 bases from J, with 17 bases in between. The germline V gene encodes CDR1 SNHLY and CDR2 FYNNEI. CD8 memory cells included CD45RO+ cells plus CCR7-negative CD45RA+ TemRA cells. As concerns this clone: Its specificity is unknown.

The data were produced by immunoSEQ multiplex PCR, yet TCRdb's version contains in-frame clones alone and is incomplete. The profile shows approximately 95,000 clones, less than 80% of them singletons. Sequenced material: memory CD8+ T cells sorted from blood. Subset reported: CD45RO+ cells pooled with CCR7-negative TemRA cells. This TCR was recovered from a man younger than 40 in good health. The chain recombines TRBV2 with TRBJ1-1; D unresolved. The CDR3 sequence: CATPLTAGEAFF. CDR3 nucleotides: TGTGCCACCCCCCTGACCGCGGGAGAAGCTTTCTTT.